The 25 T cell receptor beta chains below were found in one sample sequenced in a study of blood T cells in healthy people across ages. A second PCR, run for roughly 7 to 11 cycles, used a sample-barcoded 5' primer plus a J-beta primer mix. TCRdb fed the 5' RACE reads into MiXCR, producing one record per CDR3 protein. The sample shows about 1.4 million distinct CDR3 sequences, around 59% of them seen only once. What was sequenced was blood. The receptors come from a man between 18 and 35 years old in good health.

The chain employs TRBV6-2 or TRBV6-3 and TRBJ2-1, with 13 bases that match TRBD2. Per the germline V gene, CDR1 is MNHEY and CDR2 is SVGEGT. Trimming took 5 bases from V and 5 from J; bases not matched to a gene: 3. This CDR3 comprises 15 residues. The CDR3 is CASSKLAGGNNEQFF. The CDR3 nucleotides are TGTGCCAGCAGTAAACTAGCGGGGGGGAACAATGAGCAGTTCTTC.

CDR3 loop: CASSLVRGALNTGELFF. The CDR3 DNA reads TGCGCCAGCAGCTTGGTGCGGGGGGCTTTGAACACCGGGGAGCTGTTTTTT. This sequence joins TRBV5-1 and TRBJ2-2, with 8 bases identical to TRBD2. Losses at the gene ends were 0 bases for V and 1 base for J; bases not matched to a gene: 5. The germline V gene encodes CDR1 SGHRS and CDR2 YFSETQ. The CDR3 loop spans 17 amino acids.

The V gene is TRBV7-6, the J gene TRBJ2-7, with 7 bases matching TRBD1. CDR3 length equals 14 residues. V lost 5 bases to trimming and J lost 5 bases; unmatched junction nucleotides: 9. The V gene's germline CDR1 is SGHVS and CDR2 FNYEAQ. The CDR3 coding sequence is TGTGCCAGCAGCCGGACAGGTTACCCCGACGAGCAGTACTTC. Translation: CASSRTGYPDEQYF.

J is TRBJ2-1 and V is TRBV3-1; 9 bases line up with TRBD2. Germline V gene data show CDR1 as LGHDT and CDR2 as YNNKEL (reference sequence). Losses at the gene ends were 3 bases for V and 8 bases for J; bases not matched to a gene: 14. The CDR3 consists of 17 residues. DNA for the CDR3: TGTGCCAGCAGCCATTGGGGAGGCGGGAGGGCCGGATATGAGCAGTTCTTC. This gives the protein CASSHWGGGRAGYEQFF.

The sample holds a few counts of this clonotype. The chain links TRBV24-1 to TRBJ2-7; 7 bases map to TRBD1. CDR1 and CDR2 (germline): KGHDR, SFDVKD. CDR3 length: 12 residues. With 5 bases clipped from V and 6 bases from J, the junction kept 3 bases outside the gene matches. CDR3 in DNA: TGTGCCACCAGTGCGCCAGGGGGCGAGCAGTACTTC. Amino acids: CATSAPGGEQYF.

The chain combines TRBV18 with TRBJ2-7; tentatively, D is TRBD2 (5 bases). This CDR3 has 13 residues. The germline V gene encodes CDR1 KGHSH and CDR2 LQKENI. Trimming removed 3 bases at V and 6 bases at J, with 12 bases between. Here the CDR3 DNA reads TGTGCCAGCTCACCCGGGAACGGCTCCGAGCAGTACTTC. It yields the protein CASSPGNGSEQYF.

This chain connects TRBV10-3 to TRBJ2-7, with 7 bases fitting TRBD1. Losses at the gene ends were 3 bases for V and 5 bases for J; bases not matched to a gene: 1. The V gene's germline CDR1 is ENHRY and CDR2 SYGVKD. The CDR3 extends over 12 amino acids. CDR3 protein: CAISDDRDEQYF. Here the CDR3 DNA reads TGTGCCATCAGTGATGACAGGGACGAGCAGTACTTC.

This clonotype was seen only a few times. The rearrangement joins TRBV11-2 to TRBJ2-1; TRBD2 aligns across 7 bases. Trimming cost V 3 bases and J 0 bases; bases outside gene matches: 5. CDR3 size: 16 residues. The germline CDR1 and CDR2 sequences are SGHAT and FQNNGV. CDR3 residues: CASSFLAEPSYNEQFF. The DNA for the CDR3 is TGTGCCAGCAGCTTTCTAGCGGAGCCCTCCTACAATGAGCAGTTCTTC.

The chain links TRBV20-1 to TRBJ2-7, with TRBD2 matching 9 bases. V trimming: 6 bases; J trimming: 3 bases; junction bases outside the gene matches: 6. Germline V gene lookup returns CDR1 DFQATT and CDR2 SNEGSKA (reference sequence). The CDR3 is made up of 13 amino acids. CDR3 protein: CSATIAGVYEQYF. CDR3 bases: TGCAGTGCGACGATAGCGGGAGTCTACGAGCAGTACTTC.

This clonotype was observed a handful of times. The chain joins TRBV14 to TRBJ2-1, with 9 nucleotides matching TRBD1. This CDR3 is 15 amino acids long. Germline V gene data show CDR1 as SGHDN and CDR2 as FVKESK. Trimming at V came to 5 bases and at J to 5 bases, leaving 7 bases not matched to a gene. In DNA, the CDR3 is TGTGCCAGCAGCGGCGGGACAGGGCGAAACAATGAGCAGTTCTTC. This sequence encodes CASSGGTGRNNEQFF.

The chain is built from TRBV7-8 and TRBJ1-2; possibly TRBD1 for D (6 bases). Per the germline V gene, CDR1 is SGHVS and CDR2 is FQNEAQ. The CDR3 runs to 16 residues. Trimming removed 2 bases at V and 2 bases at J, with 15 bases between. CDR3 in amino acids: CASSLPGDIPNYGYTF. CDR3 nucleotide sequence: TGTGCCAGCAGCTTACCCGGGGACATTCCGAACTATGGCTACACCTTC. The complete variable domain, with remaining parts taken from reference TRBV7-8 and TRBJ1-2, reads GAGVSQSPRYKVAKRGQDVALRCDPISGHVSLFWYQQALGQGPEFLTYFQNEAQLDKSGLPSDRFFAERPEGSVSTLKIQRTQQEDSAVYLCASSLPGDIPNYGYTFGSGTRLTVV.

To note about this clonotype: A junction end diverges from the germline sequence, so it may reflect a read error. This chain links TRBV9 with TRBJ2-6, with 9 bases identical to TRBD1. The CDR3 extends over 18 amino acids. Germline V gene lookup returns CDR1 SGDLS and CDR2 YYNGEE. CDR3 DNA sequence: TGTGCCAGCAGCGTAGTAACAGGGGGCGGTTCTGGGGCCGACGTCCTGACTTTC. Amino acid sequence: CASSVVTGGGSGADVLTF.

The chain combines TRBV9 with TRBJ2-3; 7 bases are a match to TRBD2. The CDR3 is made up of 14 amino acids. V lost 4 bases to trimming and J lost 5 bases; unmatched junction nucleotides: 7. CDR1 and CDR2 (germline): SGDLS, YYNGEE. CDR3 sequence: CASSPRTSRDTQYF. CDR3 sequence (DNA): TGTGCCAGCAGCCCGCGGACTAGTCGAGATACGCAGTATTTT.

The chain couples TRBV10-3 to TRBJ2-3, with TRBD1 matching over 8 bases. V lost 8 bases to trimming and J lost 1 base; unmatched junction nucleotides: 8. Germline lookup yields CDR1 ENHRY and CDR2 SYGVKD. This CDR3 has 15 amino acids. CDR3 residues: CAIGKTGDGTDTQYF. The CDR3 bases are TGTGCCATCGGCAAGACAGGGGACGGCACAGATACGCAGTATTTT.

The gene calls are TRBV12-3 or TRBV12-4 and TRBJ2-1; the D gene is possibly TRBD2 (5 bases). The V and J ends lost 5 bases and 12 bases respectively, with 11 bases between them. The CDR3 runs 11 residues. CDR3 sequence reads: CASSITSGQFF. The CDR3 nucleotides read TGTGCCAGCAGTATCACGAGCGGGCAGTTCTTC.

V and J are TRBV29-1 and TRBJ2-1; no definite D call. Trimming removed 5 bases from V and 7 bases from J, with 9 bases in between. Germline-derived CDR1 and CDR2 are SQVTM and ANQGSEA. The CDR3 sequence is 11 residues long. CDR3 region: CSVPENNEQFF. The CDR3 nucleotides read TGCAGCGTTCCAGAAAATAATGAGCAGTTCTTC.

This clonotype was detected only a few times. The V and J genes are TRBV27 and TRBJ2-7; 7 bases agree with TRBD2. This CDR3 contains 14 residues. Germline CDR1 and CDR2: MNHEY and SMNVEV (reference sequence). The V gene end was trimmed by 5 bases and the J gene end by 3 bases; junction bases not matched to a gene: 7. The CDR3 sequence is CASSPPGLNYEQYF. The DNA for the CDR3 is TGTGCCAGCAGTCCTCCGGGACTAAACTACGAGCAGTACTTC.

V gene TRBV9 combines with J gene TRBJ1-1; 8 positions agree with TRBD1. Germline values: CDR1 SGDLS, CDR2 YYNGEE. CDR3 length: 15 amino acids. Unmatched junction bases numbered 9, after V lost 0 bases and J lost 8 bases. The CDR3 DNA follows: TGTGCCAGCAGCGTAGCTACCGCAGGGGGCGGGGAAGCTTTCTTT. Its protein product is CASSVATAGGGEAFF.

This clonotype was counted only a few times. Here the CDR3 reads CATSDTSGSSGEQFF. The CDR3 nucleotides read TGTGCCACCAGTGATACTAGCGGGAGTTCGGGTGAGCAGTTCTTC. This chain connects TRBV24-1 to TRBJ2-1, with 11 bases aligning to TRBD2. Germline-derived CDR1 and CDR2 are KGHDR and SFDVKD. Trimming at V came to 3 bases and at J to 9 bases, leaving 6 bases not matched to a gene. The CDR3 totals 15 residues.

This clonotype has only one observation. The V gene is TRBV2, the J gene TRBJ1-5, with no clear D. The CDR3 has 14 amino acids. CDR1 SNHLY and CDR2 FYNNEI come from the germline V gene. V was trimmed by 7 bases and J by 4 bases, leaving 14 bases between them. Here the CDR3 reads CASTMGRRNQPQHF. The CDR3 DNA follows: TGTGCCAGCACGATGGGGAGACGGAATCAGCCCCAGCATTTT.

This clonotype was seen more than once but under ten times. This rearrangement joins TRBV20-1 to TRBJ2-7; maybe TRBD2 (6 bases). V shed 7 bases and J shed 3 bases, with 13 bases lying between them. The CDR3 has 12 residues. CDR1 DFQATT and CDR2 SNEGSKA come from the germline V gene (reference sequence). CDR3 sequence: CSGEVLRYEQYF. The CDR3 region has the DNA TGCAGTGGGGAGGTTTTGCGCTACGAGCAGTACTTC.

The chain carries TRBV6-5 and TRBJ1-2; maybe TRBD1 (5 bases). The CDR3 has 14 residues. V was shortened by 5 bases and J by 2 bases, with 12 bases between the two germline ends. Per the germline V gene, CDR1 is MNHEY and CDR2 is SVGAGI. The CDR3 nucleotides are TGTGCCAGCAGTGCGACAGCTTTGAACTATGGCTACACCTTC. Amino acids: CASSATALNYGYTF.

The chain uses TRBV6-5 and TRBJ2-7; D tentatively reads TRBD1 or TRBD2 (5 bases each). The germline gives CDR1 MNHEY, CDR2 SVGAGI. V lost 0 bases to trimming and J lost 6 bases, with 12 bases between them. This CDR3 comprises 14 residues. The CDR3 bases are TGTGCCAGCAGTTACTCTCTAGGGGCGGGCGAGCAGTACTTC. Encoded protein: CASSYSLGAGEQYF.

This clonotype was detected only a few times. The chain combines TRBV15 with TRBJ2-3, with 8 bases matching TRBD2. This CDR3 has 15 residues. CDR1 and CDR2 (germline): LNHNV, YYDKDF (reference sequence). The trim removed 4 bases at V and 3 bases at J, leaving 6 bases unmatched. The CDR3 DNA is TGTGCCACCAGCATATTCGGGACTAGGACAGATACGCAGTATTTT. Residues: CATSIFGTRTDTQYF.

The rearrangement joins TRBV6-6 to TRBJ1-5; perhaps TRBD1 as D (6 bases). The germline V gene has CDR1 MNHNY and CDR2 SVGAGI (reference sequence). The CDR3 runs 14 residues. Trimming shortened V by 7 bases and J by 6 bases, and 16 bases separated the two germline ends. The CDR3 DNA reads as TGTGCCAGCACTCCCGGGGGGGGCAGTCAGCCCCAGCATTTT. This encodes CASTPGGGSQPQHF.